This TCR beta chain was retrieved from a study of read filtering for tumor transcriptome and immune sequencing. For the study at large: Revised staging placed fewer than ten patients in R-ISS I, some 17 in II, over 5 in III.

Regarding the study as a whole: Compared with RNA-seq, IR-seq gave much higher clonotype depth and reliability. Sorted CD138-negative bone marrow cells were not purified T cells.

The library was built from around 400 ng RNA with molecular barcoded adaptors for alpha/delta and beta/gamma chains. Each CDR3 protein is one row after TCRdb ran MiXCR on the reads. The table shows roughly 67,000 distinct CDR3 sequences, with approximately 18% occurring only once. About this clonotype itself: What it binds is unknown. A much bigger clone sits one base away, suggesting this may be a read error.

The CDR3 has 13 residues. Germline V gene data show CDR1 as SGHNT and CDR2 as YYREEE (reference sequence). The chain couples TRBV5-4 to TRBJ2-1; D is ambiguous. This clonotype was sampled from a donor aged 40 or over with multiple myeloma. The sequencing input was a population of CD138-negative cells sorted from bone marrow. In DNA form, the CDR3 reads TGTGCCAGCAGCTCGGACCAGTACAATGAGCGGTTCTTC. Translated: CASSSDQYNERFF.